This T cell receptor beta chain is from a study of blood T cell repertoires in COVID-19. About the research overall: Sources were T cells, B-cell-depleted T cells, or PBMCs; the material itself was cDNA or gDNA.

Assay used: immunoSEQ multiplex PCR; TCRdb lists only in-frame clones, some missing. The sample has 40,000 to 50,000 clones, more than 75% seen once. The clonotype originates from a man aged 65-85 years with active or convalescent COVID-19. The sequencing input was peripheral blood.

In DNA, the CDR3 is TGTGCCAGCGCCGGGACAGCCCAAGAGACCCAGTACTTC. This encodes CASAGTAQETQYF. The genes are TRBV2 and TRBJ2-5, with TRBD1 matching over 7 bases. The CDR3 spans 13 residues. V shed 8 bases and J 1 base; nucleotides not matched to a gene: 4. Germline CDR1 and CDR2: SNHLY and FYNNEI.